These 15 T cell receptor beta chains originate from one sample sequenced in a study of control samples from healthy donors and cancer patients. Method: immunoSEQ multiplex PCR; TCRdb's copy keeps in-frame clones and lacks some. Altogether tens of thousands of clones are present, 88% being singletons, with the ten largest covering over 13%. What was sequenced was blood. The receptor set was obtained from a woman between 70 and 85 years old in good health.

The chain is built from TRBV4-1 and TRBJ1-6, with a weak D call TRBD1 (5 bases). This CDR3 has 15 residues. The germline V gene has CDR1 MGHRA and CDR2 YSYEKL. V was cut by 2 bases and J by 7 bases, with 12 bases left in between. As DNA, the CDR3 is TGCGCCAGCAGCCAACCGACAGCTCCCAATTCACCCCTCCACTTT. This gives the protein CASSQPTAPNSPLHF.

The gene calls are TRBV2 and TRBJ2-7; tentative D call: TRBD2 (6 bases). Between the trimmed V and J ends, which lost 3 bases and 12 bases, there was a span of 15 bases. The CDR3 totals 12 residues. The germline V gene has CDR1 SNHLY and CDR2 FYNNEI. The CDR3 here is CASSEGGYEGYF. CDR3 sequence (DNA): TGTGCCAGCAGTGAGGGAGGCTATGAGGGGTACTTC.

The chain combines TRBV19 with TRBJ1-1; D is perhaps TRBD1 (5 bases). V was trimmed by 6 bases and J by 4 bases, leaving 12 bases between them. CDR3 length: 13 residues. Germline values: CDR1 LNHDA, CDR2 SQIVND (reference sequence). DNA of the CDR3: TGTGCCAGTAGAATCTTCGGGGGCACTGAAGCTTTCTTT. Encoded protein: CASRIFGGTEAFF.

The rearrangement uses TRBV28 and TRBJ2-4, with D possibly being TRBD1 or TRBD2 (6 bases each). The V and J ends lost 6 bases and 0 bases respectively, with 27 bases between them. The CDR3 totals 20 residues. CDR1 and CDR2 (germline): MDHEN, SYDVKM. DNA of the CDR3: TGTGCCAGCAGCCCAAGGGGGGCAGGGCTAGGTTTTTCAGCCAAAAACATTCAGTACTTC. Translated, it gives CASSPRGAGLGFSAKNIQYF.

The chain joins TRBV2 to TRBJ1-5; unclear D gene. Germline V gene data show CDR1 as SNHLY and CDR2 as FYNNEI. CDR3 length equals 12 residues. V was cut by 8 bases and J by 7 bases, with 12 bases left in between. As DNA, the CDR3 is TGTGCCAGCGAGGGCCTGGTGCAGCCCCAGCATTTT. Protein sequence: CASEGLVQPQHF.

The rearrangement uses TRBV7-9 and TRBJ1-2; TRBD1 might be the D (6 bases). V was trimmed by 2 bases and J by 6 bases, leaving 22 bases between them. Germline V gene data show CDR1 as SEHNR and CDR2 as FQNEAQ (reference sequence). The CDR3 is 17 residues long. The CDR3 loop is CASSLISSIQGVDGYTF. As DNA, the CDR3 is TGTGCCAGCAGCTTAATTAGCAGCATACAGGGAGTAGATGGCTACACCTTC.

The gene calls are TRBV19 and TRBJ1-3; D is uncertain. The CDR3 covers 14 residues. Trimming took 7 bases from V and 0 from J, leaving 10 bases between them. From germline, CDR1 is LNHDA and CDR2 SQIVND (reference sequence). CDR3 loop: CASNPDRSGNTIYF. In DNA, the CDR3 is TGTGCCAGTAATCCGGACCGCTCTGGAAACACCATATATTTT.

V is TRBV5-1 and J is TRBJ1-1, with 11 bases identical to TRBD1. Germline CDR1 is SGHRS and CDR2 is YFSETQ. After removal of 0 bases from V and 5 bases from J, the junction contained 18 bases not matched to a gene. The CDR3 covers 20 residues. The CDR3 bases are TGCGCCAGCAGCTTGGGAAGCGGTGGGCTAGGGACAGGGGGGCAAACTGAAGCTTTCTTT. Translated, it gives CASSLGSGGLGTGGQTEAFF.

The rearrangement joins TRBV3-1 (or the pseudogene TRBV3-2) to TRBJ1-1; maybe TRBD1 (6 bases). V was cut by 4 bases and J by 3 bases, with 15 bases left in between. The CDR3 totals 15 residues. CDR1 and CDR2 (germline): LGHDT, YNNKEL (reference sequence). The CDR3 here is CASSLWGRGDTEAFF. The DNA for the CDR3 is TGTGCCAGCAGCCTGTGGGGGAGGGGGGACACTGAAGCTTTCTTT.

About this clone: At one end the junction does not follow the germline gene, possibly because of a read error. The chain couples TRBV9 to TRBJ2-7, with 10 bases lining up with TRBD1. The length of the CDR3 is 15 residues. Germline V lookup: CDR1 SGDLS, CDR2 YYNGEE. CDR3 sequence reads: CASSAGGTGDYGQYF. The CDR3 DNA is TGTGCCAGCAGCGCGGGTGGGACAGGGGACTACGGGCAGTACTTC.

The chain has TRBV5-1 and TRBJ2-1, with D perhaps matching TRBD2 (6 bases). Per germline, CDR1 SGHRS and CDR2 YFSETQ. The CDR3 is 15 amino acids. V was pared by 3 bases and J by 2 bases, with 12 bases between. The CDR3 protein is CASSSGTLAYNEQFF. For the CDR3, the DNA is TGCGCCAGCAGCTCCGGGACTTTAGCCTACAATGAGCAGTTCTTC.

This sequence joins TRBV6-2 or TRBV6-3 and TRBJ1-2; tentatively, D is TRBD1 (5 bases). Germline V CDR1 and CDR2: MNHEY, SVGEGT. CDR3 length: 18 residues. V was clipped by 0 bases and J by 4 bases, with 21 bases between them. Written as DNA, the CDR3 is TGTGCCAGCAGTTACTCGAAAATCGCGGGGCCCAGCTTCTATGGCTACACCTTC. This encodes CASSYSKIAGPSFYGYTF.

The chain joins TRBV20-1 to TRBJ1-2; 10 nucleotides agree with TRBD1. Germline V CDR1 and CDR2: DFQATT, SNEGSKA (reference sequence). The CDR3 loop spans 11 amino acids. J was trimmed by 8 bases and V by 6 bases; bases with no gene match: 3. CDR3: CSADRGQGYTF. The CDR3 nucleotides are TGCAGTGCAGACAGGGGGCAAGGCTACACCTTC.

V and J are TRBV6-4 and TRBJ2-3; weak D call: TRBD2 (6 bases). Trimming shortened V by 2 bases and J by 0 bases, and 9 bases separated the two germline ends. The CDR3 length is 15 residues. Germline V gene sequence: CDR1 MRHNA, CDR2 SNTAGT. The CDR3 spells CASSDGAGSTDTQYF. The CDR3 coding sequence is TGTGCCAGCAGTGACGGAGCGGGTAGCACAGATACGCAGTATTTT.

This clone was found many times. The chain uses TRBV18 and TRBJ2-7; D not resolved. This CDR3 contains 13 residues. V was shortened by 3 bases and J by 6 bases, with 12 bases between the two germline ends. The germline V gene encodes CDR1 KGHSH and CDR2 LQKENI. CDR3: CASSPSPQGEQYF. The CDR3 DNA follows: TGTGCCAGCTCACCCTCCCCTCAAGGCGAGCAGTACTTC.